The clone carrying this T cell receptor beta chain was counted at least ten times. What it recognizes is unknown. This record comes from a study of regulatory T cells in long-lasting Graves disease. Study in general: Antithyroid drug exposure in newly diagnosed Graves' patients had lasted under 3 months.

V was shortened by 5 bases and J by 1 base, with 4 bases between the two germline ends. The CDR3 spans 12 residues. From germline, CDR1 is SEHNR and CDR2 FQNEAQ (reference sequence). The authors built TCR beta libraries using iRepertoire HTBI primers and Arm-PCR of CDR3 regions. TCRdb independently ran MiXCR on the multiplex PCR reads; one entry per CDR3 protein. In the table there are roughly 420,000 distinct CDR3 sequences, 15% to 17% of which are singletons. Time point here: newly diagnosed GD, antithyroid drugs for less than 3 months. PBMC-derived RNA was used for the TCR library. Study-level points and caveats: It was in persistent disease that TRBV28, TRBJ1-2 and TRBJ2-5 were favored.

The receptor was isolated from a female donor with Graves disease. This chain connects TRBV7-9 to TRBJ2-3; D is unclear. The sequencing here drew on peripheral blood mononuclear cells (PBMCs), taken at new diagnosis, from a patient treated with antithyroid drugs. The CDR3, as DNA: TGTGCCAGCAGCCCCCGCACAGATACGCAGTATTTT. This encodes CASSPRTDTQYF.